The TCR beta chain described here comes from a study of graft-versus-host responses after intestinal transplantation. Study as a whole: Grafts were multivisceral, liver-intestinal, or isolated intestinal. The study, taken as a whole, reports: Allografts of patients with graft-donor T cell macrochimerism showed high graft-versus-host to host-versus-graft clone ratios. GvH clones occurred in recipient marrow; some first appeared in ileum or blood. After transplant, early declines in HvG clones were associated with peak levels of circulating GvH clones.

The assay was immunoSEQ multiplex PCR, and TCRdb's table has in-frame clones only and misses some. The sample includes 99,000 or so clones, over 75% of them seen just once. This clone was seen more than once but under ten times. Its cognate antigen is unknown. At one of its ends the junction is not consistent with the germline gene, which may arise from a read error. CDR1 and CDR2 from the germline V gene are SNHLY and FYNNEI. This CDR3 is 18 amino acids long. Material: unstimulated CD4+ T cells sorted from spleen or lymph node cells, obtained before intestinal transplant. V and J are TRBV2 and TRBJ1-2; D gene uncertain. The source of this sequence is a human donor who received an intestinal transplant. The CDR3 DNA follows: TGTGCCAGCAGAGAAGGATCTAATAGGACTTCATCACACTATGGCTACACCTTC. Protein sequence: CASREGSNRTSSHYGYTF.